This TCR beta chain was recorded in a study of response to subunit inactivated influenza vaccine. Study conclusions and caveats: Each seasonal influenza vaccination, the authors suggested, recruits few new T cells.

This CDR3 contains 13 residues. There are a few counts of this clonotype. Its antigen is unidentified. Germline and junction disagree at one end, which may indicate a read error. TCRdb processed the RT-PCR reads anew with MiXCR; each CDR3 protein has one entry. Of about 500,000 distinct CDR3 sequences listed, more than 15% are singletons. The rearrangement links TRBV12-3 or TRBV12-4 to TRBJ2-5, with D maybe TRBD1 (6 bases). The receptor was derived from a man aged 50 to 75 who received an inactivated influenza vaccine. Sample: CD4+ T cells sorted from PBMCs, taken roughly 24 months after vaccination. The CDR3 DNA sequence: TGTGCCAGCAGTTTCCCAGGGGTTGAGACCCGGTACTTC. Its protein product is CASSFPGVETRYF.